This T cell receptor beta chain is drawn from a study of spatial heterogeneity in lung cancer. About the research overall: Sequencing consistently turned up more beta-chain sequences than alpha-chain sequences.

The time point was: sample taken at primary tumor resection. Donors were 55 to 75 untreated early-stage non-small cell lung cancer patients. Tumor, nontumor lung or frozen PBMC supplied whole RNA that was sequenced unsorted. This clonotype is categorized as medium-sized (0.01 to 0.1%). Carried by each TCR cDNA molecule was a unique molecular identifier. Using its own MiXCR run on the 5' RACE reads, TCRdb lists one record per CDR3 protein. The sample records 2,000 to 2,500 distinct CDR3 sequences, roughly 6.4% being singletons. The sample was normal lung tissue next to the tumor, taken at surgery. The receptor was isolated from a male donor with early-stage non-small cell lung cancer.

CDR3 coding DNA: TGTGCCAGCAGCCAGGGTTGGGGAAAACTGTTTTTT. Translating gives CASSQGWGKLFF. The genes are TRBV14 and TRBJ1-4; D ambiguous. V was shortened by 3 bases and J by 10 bases, with 9 bases between the two germline ends. The CDR3 runs to 12 residues. The germline gives CDR1 SGHDN, CDR2 FVKESK.